This TCR beta chain was captured by sequencing in a study of shared clonotypes between healthy human individuals. The table came from immunoSEQ multiplex PCR; TCRdb's copy has only in-frame clones and leaves some out. The data hold some 660,000 clones, with around three quarters observed a single time. Overall study findings and caveats: Donors were few, which limited the genetic and exposure-history diversity represented. A handful of donors showed sharing of approximately 5% of naive CD4 clonotypes.

Comments on this clone: Its antigen is as yet unknown.

CDR1 and CDR2 (germline): LNHDA, SQIVND (reference sequence). The CDR3 runs to 16 residues. J was trimmed by 8 bases and V by 4 bases; bases with no gene match: 13. The CD4+ fraction was divided into a CD45RA+ naive subset and a CD45RA-negative memory subset. Sequencing input: memory CD4+ T cells sorted from blood. The subset was: CD45RA-negative fraction. This TCR derives from a woman in her thirties in good health. This chain links TRBV19 with TRBJ2-4; 8 nucleotides line up with TRBD2. The CDR3, as DNA: TGTGCCAGTAGTACGGGACTAGTATCGGGTCAGGACATTCAGTACTTC. Encoded protein: CASSTGLVSGQDIQYF.